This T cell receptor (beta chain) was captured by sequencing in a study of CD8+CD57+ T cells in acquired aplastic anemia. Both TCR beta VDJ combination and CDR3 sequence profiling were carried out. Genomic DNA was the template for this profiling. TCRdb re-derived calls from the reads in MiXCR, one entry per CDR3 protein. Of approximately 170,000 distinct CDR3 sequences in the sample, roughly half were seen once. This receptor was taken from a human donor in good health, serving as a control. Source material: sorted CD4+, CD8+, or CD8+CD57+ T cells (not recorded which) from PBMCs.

The CDR3, as DNA: TGTGCCAGCAGCGGGATGATTGGAGATACGCAGTATTTT. It is translated as CASSGMIGDTQYF. The V call is TRBV9, the J call TRBJ2-3, with D uncertain. This CDR3 has 13 residues. V was shortened by 3 bases and J by 5 bases, with 10 bases between the two germline ends. From germline, CDR1 is SGDLS and CDR2 YYNGEE. The variable domain in full, with the rest retrieved from reference TRBV9 and TRBJ2-3, is DSGVTQTPKHLITATGQRVTLRCSPRSGDLSVYWYQQSLDQGLQFLIQYYNGEERAKGNILERFSAQQFPDLHSELNLSSLELGDSALYFCASSGMIGDTQYFGPGTRLTVL.